This T cell receptor (beta chain) was identified during a study of cytomegalovirus exposure and HLA in healthy donors. Primers included in the PCR were 60 Vbeta and 13 Jbeta primers. Clones were sequenced by immunoSEQ multiplex PCR, and TCRdb holds only the in-frame ones, with some missing. The sample shows fewer than 85,000 clones, around 76% of them seen only once. Germline V gene lookup returns CDR1 SQVTM and CDR2 ANQGSEA. Deletions cut 6 bases from V and 5 bases from J, with 19 bases between. This CDR3 comprises 14 residues. The chain recombines TRBV29-1 with TRBJ1-1; unclear D gene. Sequenced material: PBMCs. The TCR comes from a man aged 18-30 years in good health and CMV-seropositive. The CDR3, as DNA: TGCAGCGTGAAGGCGGGGTCCGTAGGGACTGAAGCTTTCTTT. It specifies CSVKAGSVGTEAFF.